The source of this TCR beta chain is a study of quantifying T cell responses using KT2 cells. Study-level background: cDNA was made from DNase-treated RNA using alpha and beta constant primers. A predetermined fluorescence threshold ended the second PCR, run as a qPCR.

Known numbers of the T cell clone KT2 were added to PBMC. KT2 cells were mixed with fixed PBMC numbers at varying ratios. Each cDNA got a UMI-containing oligo ligated at its 3' end. The first PCR ran approximately 4 cycles with an equimolar RC1.1 and RC1.2 beta primer mix. From the second PCR onward, TCR alpha and beta chains were processed separately. TCRdb independently ran MiXCR on the UMI-ligation and nested PCR reads; one entry per CDR3 protein. The sample lists about 30,000 distinct CDR3 sequences, less than 7.5% seen once, with 15% to 19% in the top ten. CDR1 LGHDT and CDR2 YNNKEL come from the germline V gene (reference sequence). Trimming removed 2 bases from V and 6 bases from J, with 11 bases in between. The length of the CDR3 is 14 residues.

The clonotype comes from a human donor. This chain joins TRBV3-1 and TRBJ1-5; D unclear. Material for sequencing was PBMCs spiked with cells of the T cell clone KT2. CDR3 region: CASSQTAMGQPQHF. The CDR3 DNA follows: TGTGCCAGCAGCCAAACAGCTATGGGTCAGCCCCAGCATTTT.